This TCR beta chain was found in a study of T cells expressing NK-cell markers. Study-wide background: Seven donors tested HCMV-seropositive and one tested seronegative among the eight sequenced.

Findings and limits, study-wide: The CD3+CD56-NKG2C+ fraction of several donors was also led by these clonotypes. HCMV specificity was not established for the expanded NKG2C+ T cell clones.

Looked up from germline, CDR1 is SGHRS and CDR2 is YFSETQ. The CDR3 totals 16 residues. Synthesis of TCR beta cDNA relied on 5'RACE template switching carrying UMIs. TCRdb re-called the 5' RACE reads and catalogs CDR3 proteins one per entry, DNA excluded. The specimen's table records roughly 180,000 distinct CDR3 sequences. Concerning this clonotype itself: As yet, its antigen is unknown.

The TCR comes from a woman between 18 and 69 years old in good health. The chain is built from TRBV5-1 and TRBJ2-2; checking the TCRdb D call of TRBD2 is not possible without DNA. The sample comprised blood T cells: a sorted CD56 or NKG2C T cell subset, CD4+ or CD8+ T cells, or bulk PBMC T cells (not recorded which). The CDR3 sequence: CASSALSGRSTGELFF.